One sample yielded the 24 T cell receptor beta chains listed below, sequenced in a study of cytomegalovirus exposure and HLA in healthy donors. Generated by immunoSEQ multiplex PCR, the TCRdb table keeps only in-frame clones and is missing some. The sample yields 120,000 to 150,000 clones, roughly 90% seen once. Sequencing was performed on PBMCs. These receptors came from a man aged 18 to 29 in good health and CMV-seropositive.

The count of this clone is one. This rearrangement joins TRBV5-4 to TRBJ1-1; no definite D call. Germline V gene data show CDR1 as SGHNT and CDR2 as YYREEE (reference sequence). V lost 5 bases to trimming and J lost 4 bases, with 9 bases between them. The length of the CDR3 is 12 residues. The CDR3, as DNA: TGTGCCAGCAGTCGAGAGGTCACTGAAGCTTTCTTT. Translation gives CASSREVTEAFF.

The genes are TRBV6-5 and TRBJ1-1, with TRBD1 as a possible D gene (6 bases). Per germline, CDR1 MNHEY and CDR2 SVGAGI. The CDR3 is 15 residues long. Deletions cut 0 bases from V and 4 bases from J, with 12 bases between. The CDR3 sequence is CASSYSRQGITEAFF. The DNA for the CDR3 is TGTGCCAGCAGTTACTCTCGGCAGGGGATCACTGAAGCTTTCTTT.

V and J are TRBV28 and TRBJ2-3; TRBD2 matches at 8 bases. This CDR3 is 15 amino acids long. V was clipped by 8 bases and J by 1 base; unmatched bases: 8. CDR1 is MDHEN, CDR2 SYDVKM, per germline. The CDR3 region is CASCRGGSRTDTQYF. The CDR3 nucleotides are TGTGCCAGCTGTCGCGGGGGGAGCCGCACAGATACGCAGTATTTT.

The rearrangement uses TRBV10-2 and TRBJ1-5; TRBD1 might be the D (5 bases). Looked up from germline, CDR1 is WSHSY and CDR2 is SAAADI. The CDR3 loop spans 12 amino acids. V dropped 3 bases and J dropped 9 bases, with 9 bases sitting between them. The CDR3 DNA follows: TGCGCCAGCAGTGAAGACAGCCGGCCCCAGCATTTT. It encodes CASSEDSRPQHF.

The chain combines TRBV6-5 with TRBJ1-3; 8 bases agree with TRBD1. CDR1 and CDR2 (germline): MNHEY, SVGAGI. This CDR3 is built from 15 residues. V lost 6 bases to trimming and J lost 4 bases; unmatched junction nucleotides: 8. The CDR3 nucleotides are TGTGCCAGCAGGCCCGACAGGGGTTACGGAAACACCATATATTTT. This gives the protein CASRPDRGYGNTIYF.

This chain connects TRBV9 to TRBJ2-3; 7 bases map to TRBD2. In germline, CDR1 is SGDLS, CDR2 YYNGEE. This CDR3 has 16 residues. V shed 0 bases and J 0 bases; nucleotides not matched to a gene: 4. CDR3: CASSVEAGYSTDTQYF. The CDR3 nucleotides are TGTGCCAGCAGCGTAGAAGCGGGGTACAGCACAGATACGCAGTATTTT.

CDR3 sequence reads: CASSQDSEYIQYF. The CDR3, as DNA: TGCGCCAGCAGCCAAGATTCGGAGTACATTCAGTACTTC. The chain recombines TRBV4-1 with TRBJ2-4, with D uncertain. Germline V gene data show CDR1 as MGHRA and CDR2 as YSYEKL. V was trimmed by 0 bases and J by 8 bases, leaving 8 bases between them. This CDR3 contains 13 residues.

The chain joins TRBV4-1 to TRBJ2-2, with a weak D call TRBD1 (6 bases). The CDR3 covers 14 residues. Trimming took 6 bases from V and 6 from J, leaving 14 bases between them. Germline CDR1 is MGHRA and CDR2 is YSYEKL. The CDR3 reads CASRQPRGPGELFF. The DNA of the CDR3 is TGCGCCAGCAGACAACCCAGGGGTCCCGGGGAGCTGTTTTTT.

This chain connects TRBV11-2 to TRBJ1-2; 8 bases align to TRBD1. V gave up 9 bases and J gave up 10 bases; unmatched junction bases: 25. The length of the CDR3 is 17 residues. Germline CDR1 SGHAT, CDR2 FQNNGV. The CDR3 is CASLKKKVGQGSSDYTF. The CDR3 DNA is TGTGCCAGTCTAAAGAAAAAGGTCGGACAGGGTTCCTCTGACTACACCTTC.

The chain combines TRBV6-6 with TRBJ1-1, with 8 bases lining up with TRBD1. This CDR3 contains 15 residues. With 2 bases clipped from V and 5 bases from J, the junction kept 7 bases outside the gene matches. Germline assignment: CDR1 MNHNY and CDR2 SVGAGI (reference sequence). Written as DNA, the CDR3 is TGTGCCAGCAGTTACACCGGACAGGGAGGGACTGAAGCTTTCTTT. Translating it yields CASSYTGQGGTEAFF.

The V call is TRBV5-6, the J call TRBJ1-5; 10 nucleotides align to TRBD1. CDR1 SGHDT and CDR2 YYEEEE come from the germline V gene. This CDR3 is 16 amino acids long. Trimming took 4 bases from V and 6 from J; bases not matched to a gene: 10. DNA for the CDR3: TGTGCCAGCAGCGGCCCAGAGGACAGGGGGTCTCAGCCCCAGCATTTT. It yields the protein CASSGPEDRGSQPQHF.

This chain links TRBV15 with TRBJ1-2; 8 bases match TRBD1. Germline-derived CDR1 and CDR2 are LNHNV and YYDKDF (reference sequence). The CDR3 consists of 14 residues. The V segment lost 2 bases and the J segment 3 bases; nucleotides outside the gene matches: 2. The CDR3 sequence: CATSRRGQDYGYTF. The CDR3, as DNA: TGTGCCACCAGCAGACGGGGACAGGACTATGGCTACACCTTC.

V is TRBV7-6 and J is TRBJ1-1; tentative D call: TRBD1 (5 bases). The CDR3 spans 13 residues. Germline loops: CDR1 SGHVS, CDR2 FNYEAQ. Trimming shortened V by 4 bases and J by 6 bases, and 12 bases separated the two germline ends. The CDR3: CASSSSGFPEAFF. In DNA form, the CDR3 reads TGTGCCAGCAGCTCTTCAGGGTTTCCTGAAGCTTTCTTT.

This clone was detected only once. The chain joins TRBV11-2 to TRBJ2-3; the D is unclear. Germline V gene data show CDR1 as SGHAT and CDR2 as FQNNGV. V lost 2 bases to trimming and J lost 6 bases, with 6 bases between them. This CDR3 has 12 amino acids. Here the CDR3 DNA reads TGTGCCAGCAGCTTAAGCTCCGATACGCAGTATTTT. Protein: CASSLSSDTQYF.

This chain links TRBV29-1 with TRBJ1-1; D remains ambiguous. CDR1 is SQVTM, CDR2 ANQGSEA, per germline. This CDR3 region has 11 residues. V lost 8 bases to trimming and J lost 1 base, with 8 bases between them. CDR3 bases: TGCAGCCTTCTATCGAACACTGAAGCTTTCTTT. Protein: CSLLSNTEAFF.

J is TRBJ2-5 and V is TRBV4-1; tentative D call: TRBD1 (5 bases). The germline CDR1 and CDR2 sequences are MGHRA and YSYEKL. The CDR3 runs to 15 residues. Between the trimmed V and J ends, which lost 2 bases and 1 base, there was a span of 11 bases. As DNA, the CDR3 is TGCGCCAGCAGCCAACACCAGGGTCCCCAAGAGACCCAGTACTTC. This codes for CASSQHQGPQETQYF.

The CDR3 sequence: CASSLNSEHYSNQPQHF. CDR3 bases: TGTGCCAGCAGCCTCAACTCGGAGCATTATAGCAATCAGCCCCAGCATTTT. The chain is built from TRBV7-2 and TRBJ1-5, with D uncertain. This CDR3 region has 17 residues. Germline lookup yields CDR1 SGHTA and CDR2 FQGNSA. The V gene lost 5 bases and the J gene lost 0 bases, with 17 bases spanning the gap.

V is TRBV4-1 and J is TRBJ2-7; perhaps TRBD1 as D (6 bases). Trimming removed 4 bases from V and 2 bases from J, with 12 bases in between. The CDR3 runs 14 residues. Germline values: CDR1 MGHRA, CDR2 YSYEKL. The CDR3 DNA sequence: TGCGCCAGCAGCCCACGGGACAACGCCTACGAGCAGTACTTC. This sequence encodes CASSPRDNAYEQYF.

As regards this clone: Distinct nucleotide sequences in the sample also encode this CDR3. The chain carries TRBV28 and TRBJ1-1; D remains unclear. Germline V gives CDR1 MDHEN, CDR2 SYDVKM. The CDR3 sequence is 14 residues long. V lost 2 bases, J lost 0 bases, and 7 bases lay in between. The CDR3 nucleotides are TGTGCCAGCAGTTTAGGACTGATGAACACTGAAGCTTTCTTT. It translates to CASSLGLMNTEAFF.

The chain couples TRBV9 to TRBJ2-1, with TRBD1 matching over 9 bases. CDR3 length equals 15 residues. With V trimmed by 4 bases and J by 3 bases, 5 bases remained unmatched. The germline CDR1 and CDR2 sequences are SGDLS and YYNGEE. CDR3 bases: TGTGCCAGCAGCCGAACGACAGGGGGCTACAATGAGCAGTTCTTC. Translation: CASSRTTGGYNEQFF.

V is TRBV11-1 and J is TRBJ1-1; 12 nucleotides agree with TRBD1. The CDR3 consists of 17 residues. Germline CDR1 reads SGHAT; CDR2 reads FQDESV (reference sequence). V dropped 5 bases and J dropped 0; count of bases not matched to a gene: 7. DNA for the CDR3: TGTGCCAGCAGCCCGCCGGGACAGGGGGCCCTGAACACTGAAGCTTTCTTT. This codes for CASSPPGQGALNTEAFF.

The V gene is TRBV19, the J gene TRBJ1-1; D gene unclear. Per germline, CDR1 LNHDA and CDR2 SQIVND (reference sequence). The V end lost 1 base, the J end lost 5 bases, and 8 bases lay between the germline ends. CDR3 length: 13 amino acids. In DNA form, the CDR3 reads TGTGCCAGTAGTATAGTACGGGGAACTGAAGCTTTCTTT. Its translation is CASSIVRGTEAFF.

This chain links TRBV7-9 with TRBJ1-2; D not certain. The CDR3 covers 13 residues. Deletions cut 5 bases from V and 2 bases from J, with 9 bases between. From germline, CDR1 is SEHNR and CDR2 FQNEAQ (reference sequence). Here the CDR3 DNA reads TGTGCCAGCAGCAATCGGGGAAACTATGGCTACACCTTC. It translates to CASSNRGNYGYTF.

The chain links TRBV11-2 to TRBJ2-2, with TRBD2 matching 11 bases. The CDR3 is made up of 19 amino acids. The V gene's germline CDR1 is SGHAT and CDR2 FQNNGV. V lost 4 bases and J lost 6; bases outside the gene matches: 16. CDR3 nucleotides: TGTGCCAGCAGCTACCCAACTTCTAGCGGGGGGATGAAAGCCGGGGAGCTGTTTTTT. As protein: CASSYPTSSGGMKAGELFF.